The 27 T cell receptor beta chains in this list originate from one sample, sequenced in a study of cytomegalovirus exposure and HLA in healthy donors. Clones were sequenced by immunoSEQ multiplex PCR, and TCRdb holds only the in-frame ones, with some missing. The repertoire holds about 130,000 clones, roughly 90% seen once, with roughly 2% in the top ten. Sequencing was done on a sample of PBMCs. These receptors all come from a young woman in good health and CMV-seronegative.

This CDR3 reads CASSPRQGAYNEQFF. In nucleotides, the CDR3 is TGTGCCAGCAGCCCCCGGCAGGGGGCCTACAATGAGCAGTTCTTC. The V and J genes are TRBV4-2 and TRBJ2-1; 7 positions match TRBD1. This CDR3 has 15 residues. Germline V gene sequence: CDR1 LGHNA, CDR2 YNFKEQ. The ends lost 4 bases at V and 2 bases at J; junction bases unmatched: 5.

This sequence joins TRBV30 and TRBJ2-5, with 12 positions matching TRBD2. There are 15 residues in the CDR3. The V gene end was trimmed by 3 bases and the J gene end by 2 bases; junction bases not matched to a gene: 4. Germline CDR1 GTSNPN, CDR2 SVGIG (reference sequence). CDR3 coding DNA: TGTGCCTGGAGGACTAGCGGGAGTCCGCAAGAGACCCAGTACTTC. Its translation: CAWRTSGSPQETQYF. Filled out from reference TRBV30 and TRBJ2-5, the complete variable domain reads SQTIHQWPATLVQPVGSPLSLECTVEGTSNPNLYWYRQAAGRGLQLLFYSVGIGQISSEVPQNLSASRPQDRQFILSSKKLLLSDSGFYLCAWRTSGSPQETQYFGPGTRLLVL.

The chain joins TRBV7-9 to TRBJ1-4, with 10 bases aligning to TRBD1. V was clipped by 2 bases and J by 6 bases; unmatched bases: 3. The CDR3 is 15 amino acids. Per the germline V gene, CDR1 is SEHNR and CDR2 is FQNEAQ (reference sequence). CDR3 loop: CASSLWGTGDEKLFF. CDR3 nucleotide sequence: TGTGCCAGCAGCTTATGGGGGACAGGGGATGAAAAACTGTTTTTT.

This chain connects TRBV7-9 to TRBJ2-7; perhaps TRBD1 as D (5 bases). Trimming shortened V by 7 bases and J by 2 bases, and 15 bases separated the two germline ends. CDR1 and CDR2 (germline): SEHNR, FQNEAQ (reference sequence). The CDR3 is made up of 14 amino acids. CDR3 sequence: CASNPQGGPYEQYF. In DNA form, the CDR3 reads TGTGCCAGCAACCCGCAGGGTGGCCCCTACGAGCAGTACTTC.

The chain combines TRBV6-6 with TRBJ2-3; D gene ambiguous. Trimming removed 6 bases from V and 4 bases from J, with 8 bases in between. This CDR3 is built from 12 residues. Germline V CDR1 and CDR2: MNHNY, SVGAGI (reference sequence). The CDR3 sequence is CASRPSADTQYF. The CDR3 DNA is TGTGCCAGCAGACCCTCGGCAGATACGCAGTATTTT.

This sequence joins TRBV28 and TRBJ1-5, with 8 bases identical to TRBD1. The germline CDR1 and CDR2 sequences are MDHEN and SYDVKM. With V trimmed by 0 bases and J by 1 base, 2 bases remained unmatched. The CDR3 has 16 residues. In DNA form, the CDR3 reads TGTGCCAGCAGTTTATGGAGGACAGGGAGCAATCAGCCCCAGCATTTT. As protein: CASSLWRTGSNQPQHF.

This rearrangement joins TRBV2 to TRBJ2-5; 7 bases line up with TRBD1. CDR1 is SNHLY, CDR2 FYNNEI, per germline. The CDR3 is made up of 13 amino acids. V lost 6 bases to trimming and J lost 3 bases; unmatched junction nucleotides: 4. In DNA, the CDR3 is TGTGCCAGCAGGACTGACAGGGAAGAGACCCAGTACTTC. Translation: CASRTDREETQYF.

The chain has TRBV6-6 and TRBJ2-1; 8 nucleotides line up with TRBD2. With V trimmed by 7 bases and J by 8 bases, 13 bases remained unmatched. This CDR3 spans 15 amino acids. Germline V gene data show CDR1 as MNHNY and CDR2 as SVGAGI (reference sequence). CDR3 sequence: CASISTGLGVDEQFF. The CDR3 nucleotides read TGTGCCAGCATCTCAACGGGACTAGGCGTCGATGAGCAGTTCTTC.

V is TRBV14 and J is TRBJ2-5; weak D call: TRBD1 (5 bases). The CDR3 has 17 residues. The germline CDR1 and CDR2 sequences are SGHDN and FVKESK. The V end was cut by 0 bases, the J end by 3 bases, with 17 bases between. The CDR3 region has the DNA TGTGCCAGCAGCCAAGAATGGGGTGTGGAGACAGAAGAGACCCAGTACTTC. Its protein product is CASSQEWGVETEETQYF.

The genes are TRBV28 and TRBJ2-3; tentatively, D is TRBD2 (6 bases). V was pared by 3 bases and J by 1 base, with 14 bases between. Germline V gene sequence: CDR1 MDHEN, CDR2 SYDVKM. CDR3 length: 16 amino acids. In DNA, the CDR3 is TGTGCCAGCAGTTTCGGGGGATCCTTTCGCACAGATACGCAGTATTTT. Translating it yields CASSFGGSFRTDTQYF.

This chain connects TRBV12-5 to TRBJ2-5, with TRBD1 as a possible D gene (6 bases). The germline V gene encodes CDR1 LGHNT and CDR2 FRNRAP. CDR3 size: 15 residues. Trimming stripped 1 base from V and 5 bases from J, with 14 bases between. DNA of the CDR3: TGTGCTAGTGGTTTGGGGGGGCTGACCGGCGAGACCCAGTACTTC. Amino acid sequence: CASGLGGLTGETQYF.

The rearrangement links TRBV4-1 to TRBJ2-1; D possibly corresponds to TRBD2 (5 bases). Germline values: CDR1 MGHRA, CDR2 YSYEKL. With 1 base removed from V and 5 bases from J, the gap between germline ends came to 9 bases. CDR3 length: 14 amino acids. CDR3 sequence (DNA): TGCGCCAGCAGCCAAGTTCGGGATAACAATGAGCAGTTCTTC. Its protein is CASSQVRDNNEQFF.

The gene calls are TRBV27 and TRBJ2-7; D ambiguous. V lost 1 base to trimming and J lost 2 bases, with 9 bases between them. The CDR3 has 14 residues. The V gene's germline CDR1 is MNHEY and CDR2 SMNVEV (reference sequence). The CDR3 loop reads CASSLLGRPYEQYF. CDR3 DNA sequence: TGTGCCAGCAGTTTATTGGGCAGGCCCTACGAGCAGTACTTC.

This rearrangement joins TRBV28 to TRBJ1-2; TRBD1 aligns across 7 bases. Germline V gene lookup returns CDR1 MDHEN and CDR2 SYDVKM. V was pared by 5 bases and J by 5 bases, with 8 bases of the junction left unmatched. This CDR3 comprises 14 residues. The CDR3 DNA reads TGTGCCAGCAGTCCGGGGACAGCCATGTATGGCTACACCTTC. Protein sequence: CASSPGTAMYGYTF.

V usage is TRBV27 and J usage is TRBJ1-2; TRBD1 is a possible D gene (5 bases). V was clipped by 0 bases and J by 7 bases, with 12 bases between them. The CDR3 runs 14 residues. Looked up from germline, CDR1 is MNHEY and CDR2 is SMNVEV (reference sequence). In DNA, the CDR3 is TGTGCCAGCAGTTTATCACACGACAGAAGTGGCTACACCTTC. It translates to CASSLSHDRSGYTF.

This clone appeared a single time. The chain recombines TRBV9 with TRBJ2-1; a possible D gene is TRBD1 (5 bases). V was clipped by 4 bases and J by 9 bases, with 11 bases between them. The CDR3 is made up of 12 amino acids. Germline V gene data show CDR1 as SGDLS and CDR2 as YYNGEE. CDR3 amino acids: CASSLSRGEQFF. CDR3 coding DNA: TGTGCCAGCAGCTTAAGTAGGGGTGAGCAGTTCTTC.

The genes are TRBV19 and TRBJ2-5, with D maybe TRBD2 (6 bases). In germline, CDR1 is LNHDA, CDR2 SQIVND (reference sequence). V gave up 1 base and J gave up 2 bases, with 11 bases separating them. The CDR3 totals 15 residues. The CDR3 spells CASSIGLARQETQYF. CDR3 DNA: TGTGCCAGTAGTATAGGGCTAGCGAGACAAGAGACCCAGTACTTC.

The chain recombines TRBV4-1 with TRBJ1-5; D is uncertain. This CDR3 region has 13 residues. V was pared by 0 bases and J by 5 bases, with 5 bases between. CDR1 and CDR2 (germline): MGHRA, YSYEKL. The CDR3: CASSQDGDQPQHF. CDR3 bases: TGCGCCAGCAGCCAAGACGGTGATCAGCCCCAGCATTTT.

V and J are TRBV4-1 and TRBJ2-7; the D gene is possibly TRBD2 (6 bases). Germline CDR1 and CDR2: MGHRA and YSYEKL. The CDR3 runs to 12 residues. V lost 1 base and J lost 5, with 6 bases in between. The DNA of the CDR3 is TGCGCCAGCAGCCAAGGGGGGGACGAGCAGTACTTC. Protein product: CASSQGGDEQYF.

DNA for the CDR3: TGTGCCAGCAGTACGGGACTTACCTACAATGAGCAGTTCTTC. This gives the protein CASSTGLTYNEQFF. The rearrangement joins TRBV28 to TRBJ2-1, with D perhaps matching TRBD2 (6 bases). The germline V gene encodes CDR1 MDHEN and CDR2 SYDVKM. This CDR3 has 14 amino acids. The V gene lost 5 bases and the J gene lost 2 bases, with 10 bases spanning the gap. The complete variable domain, with remaining parts taken from reference TRBV28 and TRBJ2-1, reads DVKVTQSSRYLVKRTGEKVFLECVQDMDHENMFWYRQDPGLGLRLIYFSYDVKMKEKGDIPEGYSVSREKKERFSLILESASTNQTSMYLCASSTGLTYNEQFFGPGTRLTVL.

V usage is TRBV29-1 and J usage is TRBJ2-3; 9 bases match TRBD1. CDR1 SQVTM and CDR2 ANQGSEA come from the germline V gene. The CDR3 sequence is 15 residues long. J gave up 2 bases and V 6 bases, and 9 bases lay outside the gene matches. CDR3 loop: CSVDRDRVDTDTQYF. CDR3 in DNA: TGCAGCGTGGACCGGGACAGGGTTGACACAGATACGCAGTATTTT.

The gene calls are TRBV28 and TRBJ2-1; unclear D gene. Germline-derived CDR1 and CDR2 are MDHEN and SYDVKM. V lost 7 bases and J lost 7, with 5 bases in between. The CDR3 extends over 10 amino acids. This CDR3 is CASTGNEQFF. CDR3 DNA sequence: TGTGCCAGCACCGGGAATGAGCAGTTCTTC.

The rearrangement links TRBV25-1 to TRBJ2-5, with TRBD2 identical over 8 bases. This CDR3 contains 15 residues. The V gene end was trimmed by 3 bases and the J gene end by 6 bases; junction bases not matched to a gene: 9. CDR1 and CDR2 from the germline V gene are MGHDK and SYGVNS. CDR3 sequence reads: CASSDHPGGRKTQYF. CDR3 coding DNA: TGTGCCAGCAGTGATCATCCCGGCGGGAGGAAGACCCAGTACTTC.

The table lists this clone with a count of one. Written as DNA, the CDR3 is TGTGCCAGCAGCCACGATAAACGGACTAGCGGGAGGACGTACAATGAGCAGTTCTTC. Its translation is CASSHDKRTSGRTYNEQFF. V usage is TRBV14 and J usage is TRBJ2-1; the match to TRBD2 covers 14 bases. Germline CDR1 SGHDN, CDR2 FVKESK. Trimming cost V 3 bases and J 4 bases; bases outside gene matches: 11. The length of the CDR3 is 19 residues.

This chain links TRBV5-6 with TRBJ1-5; a possible D gene is TRBD1 (6 bases). V lost 3 bases to trimming and J lost 4 bases, with 14 bases between them. This CDR3 contains 15 residues. Per the germline V gene, CDR1 is SGHDT and CDR2 is YYEEEE. For the CDR3, the DNA is TGTGCCAGCAGCTACGGGGGGGCAGTTAATCAGCCCCAGCATTTT. Encoded protein: CASSYGGAVNQPQHF. Variable domain in full (rest from reference TRBV5-6 and TRBJ1-5): DAGVTQSPTHLIKTRGQQVTLRCSPKSGHDTVSWYQQALGQGPQFIFQYYEEEERQRGNFPDRFSGHQFPNYSSELNVNALLLGDSALYLCASSYGGAVNQPQHFGDGTRLSIL.

This rearrangement joins TRBV5-4 to TRBJ2-2, with D maybe TRBD1 (6 bases). The V gene lost 0 bases and the J gene lost 6 bases, with 15 bases spanning the gap. Germline values: CDR1 SGHNT, CDR2 YYREEE (reference sequence). The length of the CDR3 is 16 residues. The CDR3 nucleotides read TGTGCCAGCAGCTTGGGCGCGACAGGTTTGGCCGGGGAGCTGTTTTTT. Protein product: CASSLGATGLAGELFF.

V and J are TRBV11-1 and TRBJ1-1, with TRBD1 matching over 7 bases. V was pared by 4 bases and J by 8 bases, with 7 bases of the junction left unmatched. The CDR3 runs to 13 residues. CDR1 and CDR2 (germline): SGHAT, FQDESV (reference sequence). The CDR3 loop is CASSSQGSGEAFF. In DNA, the CDR3 is TGTGCCAGCAGCTCACAGGGGTCCGGAGAAGCTTTCTTT. Full variable domain (remainder filled in from reference TRBV11-1 and TRBJ1-1): EAEVAQSPRYKITEKSQAVAFWCDPISGHATLYWYRQILGQGPELLVQFQDESVVDDSQLPKDRFSAERLKGVDSTLKIQPAELGDSAMYLCASSSQGSGEAFFGQGTRLTVV.